A selection of T cell receptor beta chains follows, all from one sample in a study of shared clonotypes between healthy human individuals. Libraries were prepared by immunoSEQ multiplex PCR; TCRdb keeps only in-frame clonotypes and omits some of them. The repertoire holds more than 80,000 clones, approximately 61% seen once, with approximately 49% in the top ten. Source material: memory CD8+ T cells sorted from blood. These receptors all come from a man aged 25 to 45 in good health. CDR3s include the opening cysteine and the closing phenylalanine or tryptophan. D genes are given only for firm matches. Clone size is given for some rows only: seen once, a few or many times, or a class if the clone is expanded.

TRBJ2-7 TRBV28 few TRBD1 TGTGCCAGCAGTTTCGACAGGGTTTCCTACGAGCAGTACTTC CASSFDRVSYEQYF
TRBJ2-7 TRBV28 few NA TGTGCCAGCGAAACTACGGAGACAGGTCCCTACGAGCAGTACTTC CASETTETGPYEQYF
TRBJ2-1 TRBV4-1 NA TRBD1 TGCGCCAGCAGCATCATCGACAGGGTTGTCAATGAGCAGTTCTTC CASSIIDRVVNEQFF
TRBJ2-3 TRBV5-1 few TRBD2 TGCGCCAGCAGCGGGACTAGCGGACACACAGATACGCAGTATTTT CASSGTSGHTDTQYF
TRBJ1-2 TRBV10-3 NA NA TGTGCCACCCGCGCGGTTGACTATGGCTACACCTTC CATRAVDYGYTF
TRBJ2-4 TRBV15 many NA TGTGCCACCAGCAGCGAACAGGGCTCTTCTTCTGGGGTGAACATTCAGTACTTC CATSSEQGSSSGVNIQYF
TRBJ2-7 TRBV27 NA NA TGTGCCAGCAGTGCCGGGACAGGGACTAGGGAGCAGTACTTC CASSAGTGTREQYF
TRBJ2-7 TRBV10-3 many NA TGTGCCATCCGGGACGGAACCTACGAGCAGTACTTC CAIRDGTYEQYF
TRBJ2-7 TRBV14 NA TRBD1 TGTGCCAGCAGCCAAGGGGGGACAGTCCCCTACGAGCAGTACTTC CASSQGGTVPYEQYF
TRBJ2-3 TRBV6-4 NA TRBD2 TGTGCCAGCAGTGAACATAAAACTAGCGACACAGATACGCAGTATTTT CASSEHKTSDTDTQYF
TRBJ2-1 TRBV29-1 once NA TGCAGCGTTGAGGGGGGGCCCTTTTACAATGAGCAGTTCTTC CSVEGGPFYNEQFF
TRBJ1-1 TRBV7-6 NA NA TGTGCCAGCAGCTTAGGGGGCGGCACTGAAGCTTTCTTT CASSLGGGTEAFF
TRBJ1-3 TRBV4-1 few TRBD1 TGCGCCAGCGAAGGGACAGGTTTCGGAAACACCATATATTTT CASEGTGFGNTIYF
TRBJ2-7 TRBV7-9 NA NA TGTGCCAGCAGCTTAGGAGAGAGGGGGAGGGCGATTTCTTACGAGCAGTACTTC CASSLGERGRAISYEQYF
TRBJ2-7 TRBV30 few TRBD2 TGTGCCTGGAATGGGGGGGTCCCAGGAGAGCAGTACTTC CAWNGGVPGEQYF
TRBJ2-6 TRBV28 NA NA TGTGCCAGCAGTTCTGTCGACAAGTCTGGGGCCAACGTCCTGACTTTC CASSSVDKSGANVLTF
TRBJ2-7 TRBV29-1 NA NA TGCAGCGTAACCGGGAAGAACTCCTACGAGCAGTACTTC CSVTGKNSYEQYF
TRBJ2-3 TRBV27 NA TRBD2 TGTGCCAGCAGTTTAGGGGCTAGCGGGAGCTTGGATACGCAGTATTTT CASSLGASGSLDTQYF
TRBJ2-1 TRBV19 few TRBD2 TGTGCCAGTAGTCTCACTAGCGGATGGTACAATGAGCAGTTCTTC CASSLTSGWYNEQFF
TRBJ2-7 TRBV6-9 NA NA TGTGCCAGCGCTAGTCTTTACGAGCAGTACTTC CASASLYEQYF
TRBJ2-7 TRBV2 NA NA TGTGCCAGCAGGCTGGGGGCTCCATACGAGCAGTACTTC CASRLGAPYEQYF
TRBJ2-5 TRBV7-9 NA NA TGTGCCAGCAGCTTAGTAAGGTCGGGAGAAGAGACCCAGTACTTC CASSLVRSGEETQYF
TRBJ1-5 TRBV7-2 NA NA TGTGCCAGCAGCTTCTTAGCAGTCCAGCCCCAGCATTTT CASSFLAVQPQHF